Only a few counts were recorded for the clone carrying this T cell receptor beta chain. Its antigen is not known. After removal of 3 bases from V and 1 base from J, the junction contained 7 bases not matched to a gene. The CDR3 extends over 16 amino acids. Germline V lookup: CDR1 MDHEN, CDR2 SYDVKM. The data derive from a study of CD8 T cells in ankylosing spondylitis. Via MiXCR, TCRdb re-called the 5' RACE reads, giving one row per CDR3 protein. The profile shows hundreds of thousands of distinct CDR3 sequences, 18% of them singletons. The study's findings and limits: Ankylosing spondylitis blood seemed to carry a telltale TCR beta motif made of eight highly homologous variants. The disease-linked clones had a CD8+ phenotype and low blood frequencies. Disease-linked clones were reportedly significantly enriched in matched ankylosing spondylitis synovial fluid.

The chain combines TRBV28 with TRBJ2-7; 9 positions match TRBD1. The sample was blood, either unsorted or a sorted T cell fraction (not recorded which). The source is a male donor with ankylosing spondylitis. The CDR3 sequence is CASSLGLGTGSYEQYF. CDR3 bases: TGTGCCAGCAGTTTGGGCTTGGGGACAGGGTCCTACGAGCAGTACTTC.